This TCR beta chain was identified in a study of cytomegalovirus exposure and HLA in healthy donors. Researchers ran the PCR with 60 Vbeta and 13 Jbeta primers. Profiling relied on immunoSEQ multiplex PCR, and the TCRdb table lists in-frame clones only, not all of them. Counted here are about 120,000 clones, over 70% occurring once; the ten biggest clones make up 8.8%. Study conclusions and caveats: In a later analysis, productive TCRs from donors in an Asian-associated ancestry cluster reportedly carried fewer N-insertions than the cohort mean. Immune exposure data for these donors was limited to CMV serostatus.

As to this clone: Its antigen is not known.

The donors, nominally healthy at sampling, likely had unrecorded immune exposures. The specimen sequenced was PBMCs. The receptor's source is a female donor in good health and CMV-seropositive.

The CDR3 region is CATGAISGNTIYF. DNA for the CDR3: TGTGCCACTGGGGCGATCTCTGGAAACACCATATATTTT. The gene calls are TRBV7-8 and TRBJ1-3; D may be TRBD1 (5 bases). This CDR3 spans 13 amino acids. Trimming took 10 bases from V and 0 from J, leaving 10 bases between them. Germline V lookup: CDR1 SGHVS, CDR2 FQNEAQ.